The present T cell receptor (beta chain) was sequenced within a study of shared clonotypes between healthy human individuals. Whole-study context: The cohort comprised a couple of women and a few men. Their ages spanned 18 to 49 years. CD4 naive cells filled three plates per donor, CD4 memory three, CD8 naive two and CD8 memory one.

This CDR3 region has 17 residues. V shed 3 bases, J shed 2 bases, and the junction held 7 bases outside the gene matches. Germline-derived CDR1 and CDR2 are LNHDA and SQIVND (reference sequence). TCRdb's table, derived via immunoSEQ multiplex PCR, lists solely in-frame clones and lacks some. The data show 2 million to 2.5 million clones, with under 95% seen just once and roughly 0.34% held by the top ten. Sample: naive CD4+ T cells from PBMCs. Subset here: CD45RA+ positively selected. J is TRBJ2-6 and V is TRBV19, with 7 nucleotides matching TRBD1. The clonotype was recovered from a man aged 18-30 years in good health. Some clones in this sample may be carry-over from other donors' samples. Here the CDR3 DNA reads TGTGCCAGTAGTATGCAAGACAGGGCCCCTGGGGCCAACGTCCTGACTTTC. Residues: CASSMQDRAPGANVLTF.